A selection of T cell receptor beta chains follows, all from one sample in a study of healthy donors' naive CD4 and CD8 T cells. TCRdb passed the reads through MiXCR, listing each CDR3 protein once. The sample contains 150,000 to 200,000 distinct CDR3 sequences, 65% to 75% of which appear only once. Sequenced material: naive CD4+ and CD8+ T cells sorted from blood, pooled from several donors. The receptors originated from a pool of human donors in good health; the sample pools cells from several healthy donors. The CDR3 runs from the conserved cysteine through the conserved F or W. The order of the fields is V gene, CDR3 length, J gene, clone size, D gene, CDR3 protein, CDR3 DNA. The D gene is left open where the match is weak. Size tells how often a clone was seen (once, few, many) or the class of an expanded clone, and some rows leave it out.

TRBV30	15	TRBJ2-3	few	TRBD2	CACPIAGWPTDTQYF	TGTGCCTGTCCTATAGCGGGATGGCCGACAGATACGCAGTATTTT
TRBV29-1	14	TRBJ2-3	few	-	CSVEVGSRADTQYF	TGCAGCGTTGAAGTGGGCAGTAGAGCAGATACGCAGTATTTT
TRBV29-1	18	TRBJ2-5	few	TRBD2	CSVERRTSGTAYQETQYF	TGCAGCGTTGAGCGTCGGACTAGCGGGACCGCGTACCAAGAGACCCAGTACTTC
TRBV6-5	14	TRBJ1-1	once	-	CASSDAQLNTEAFF	TGTGCCAGCAGTGACGCCCAGTTGAACACTGAAGCTTTCTTT
TRBV5-6	14	TRBJ2-5	-	TRBD2	CASSALAGDETQYF	TGTGCCAGTAGTGCACTAGCGGGAGACGAGACCCAGTACTTC
TRBV29-1	12	TRBJ2-7	-	TRBD1	CSARDRSYEQYF	TGCAGCGCCCGGGACAGAAGCTACGAGCAGTACTTC
TRBV5-1	13	TRBJ2-5	-	TRBD1	CASKGTGGETQYF	TGCGCCAGCAAAGGGACAGGCGGGGAGACCCAGTACTTC
TRBV6-5	14	TRBJ2-1	-	TRBD2	CASRPGLAGNEQFF	TGTGCCAGCAGACCCGGACTAGCGGGGAATGAGCAGTTCTTC
TRBV6-6	17	TRBJ1-2	-	TRBD1	CASSYQGQGAYGYGYTF	TGTGCCAGCAGTTACCAAGGACAGGGGGCATACGGATATGGCTACACCTTC
TRBV6-5	17	TRBJ2-4	-	TRBD1	CASSYSAGGVSKNIQYF	TGTGCCAGCAGTTACTCCGCAGGGGGCGTTTCCAAAAACATTCAGTACTTC
TRBV29-1	16	TRBJ2-6	-	-	CSVEDWQKAGANVLTF	TGCAGCGTTGAAGATTGGCAAAAAGCTGGGGCCAACGTCCTGACTTTC
TRBV29-1	11	TRBJ2-1	-	-	CSVELINEQFF	TGCAGCGTTGAACTTATCAATGAGCAGTTCTTC
TRBV29-1	13	TRBJ2-7	few	TRBD2	CSGSGAFPYEQYF	TGCAGCGGCAGCGGGGCCTTTCCATACGAGCAGTACTTC
TRBV11-2	15	TRBJ2-1	-	-	CASSWSGSRPNEQFF	TGTGCCAGCAGCTGGTCGGGCAGCCGTCCCAATGAGCAGTTCTTC
TRBV29-1	14	TRBJ2-1	-	-	CSVEYREDYNEQFF	TGCAGCGTTGAGTACCGCGAGGACTACAATGAGCAGTTCTTC
TRBV30	16	TRBJ2-1	-	TRBD2	CAWMGLAGSSRPEQFF	TGTGCCTGGATGGGACTAGCGGGATCATCACGACCTGAGCAGTTCTTC
TRBV6-5	14	TRBJ2-7	-	-	CASGYRDGAYEQYF	TGTGCCAGCGGTTACAGGGACGGAGCCTACGAGCAGTACTTC
TRBV6-5	13	TRBJ2-7	once	-	CASSWDTTYEQYF	TGTGCCAGCAGCTGGGACACCACCTACGAGCAGTACTTC
TRBV18	14	TRBJ2-5	-	TRBD2	CASSTLAGQETQYF	TGTGCCAGCTCAACCCTAGCGGGCCAAGAGACCCAGTACTTC
TRBV30	14	TRBJ1-1	once	-	CAIEGLSEGTEAFF	TGTGCCATTGAGGGCCTTTCTGAGGGCACTGAAGCTTTCTTT